The sequence of this T cell receptor (beta chain) was determined in a study of cytomegalovirus exposure and HLA in healthy donors (dated by TCRdb to the late 2010s). For context, the study as a whole: In an earlier analysis of 587 of the donors, 276 Gb of sequence data and 90 million to 130 million unique TCR beta sequences from 150 million to 200 million T cells were reported. Rather than drawing on any new phenotypic data, the later analysis identified candidate immune exposures from TCR beta sequences and the way those sequences occurred across donors. An early release covering around 630 HLA-typed donors comprised roughly 300 gigabases of sequencing data and approximately 80 million unique TCR sequences. Donor age, sex, ethnicity and CMV serostatus were compiled together with the repertoire data. Every discovery cohort repertoire had been produced on one sequencing platform. Roughly five DR-DQ haplotypes were handled as single units for association and clustering, since linkage in the cohort was strong. The T cell repertoires of 700 or so subjects were profiled by immunosequencing and related to cytomegalovirus serostatus. High-throughput TCR immunosequencing, statistical association of individual TCRs with disease status, and machine learning were combined to predict cytomegalovirus infection status. An earlier analysis of around 540 of the donors applied high-throughput TCR beta sequencing to assess whether each TCR beta V gene segment acted as functional or pseudogenic. Of the 300 to 500 genotyped donors, 65% to 90% were placed in the genetic ancestry cluster associated with self-reported Caucasian donors. In a later analysis, previously published TCR beta repertoires from 550 to 750 donors were re-analyzed and high-resolution HLA genotyping was added so that TCR occurrence patterns could be studied. Class I and class II HLA loci were covered by the typing at four-digit resolution. A separate validation cohort of approximately 130 different subjects was used in addition to the roughly 700-subject first cohort. The aim of the study was to test whether cataloging public T cell receptors could identify signatures of past pathogen exposure. Among 398 genotyped donors of the cohort, an average of approximately 230,000 unique TCR beta nucleotide sequences were sequenced per donor, around 20% of them non-productive. Genome-wide SNP genotypes for about 65% of the roughly 670 donors were used in a later genetic analysis, which treated that subset as a discovery cohort. The number of typed donors differed by locus: roughly 620-640 for A, B, C, DRB1 and DQB1; 522 for DQA1; approximately 600 for DPA1; and around 450 for DPB1. General findings and caveats noted by the study authors: A later analysis found that most CMV-associated TCR beta chains appeared HLA-restricted, with HLA associations seemingly driven largely by CMV exposure. When HLA alleles, especially DR and DQ, strongly co-occurred, attributing TCR associations to individual alleles was difficult. Several of the top co-occurrence clusters appeared to be linked to parvovirus B19, influenza, CMV and Epstein-Barr virus, according to a later analysis. In the study, around 150 TCR beta chains were listed as associated with cytomegalovirus. Some IMGT-functional V segments, including TRBV6-2 and TRBV6-3, could not be told apart with the 87-base-pair reads, so those segments were excluded. A later analysis found that TCR association rates varied across HLA loci, with DRB1 alleles showing the most associated TCRs and HLA-C alleles the fewest. A later analysis found that HLA-associated TCR beta chains were more clonally expanded and had lower generation probabilities than equally common non-associated chains. CMV serostatus was the only immune exposure information available for the cohort. Roughly uniform sequencing depth across donors was assumed in presence/absence analyses, although this assumption may not hold. In an earlier analysis of fewer than 700 of the donors, most TCR beta V segments appeared in productive rearrangements about 87% or about 30% of the time, broadly matching IMGT annotations. A few of the identified cytomegalovirus-associated TCR beta chains were confirmed in vitro to be specific for cytomegalovirus antigens. Around 16 rarely observed V segments, including chromosome 9 orphons, were excluded from the earlier analysis of a few hundred of the donors because counts were too low. An association between a missense DCLRE1C variant and V-gene and J-gene trimming of TCR beta chains was found in a later genetic analysis and replicated in an independent cohort. Most TCR sequences were observed very rarely across donors, whereas some public TCRs were present in many individuals. HLA typing was unavailable for some donors at each locus, so association tests used only the typed subset. Cytomegalovirus status was reported to be diagnosed by the classifier with high specificity and sensitivity in both the original and validation cohorts. Correlated functional status among segregating V segments might reflect linkage disequilibrium, but an unknown experimental factor could not be ruled out. It was suggested by the authors that the approach could potentially be generalized to other disease states and immunological phenotypes. A cluster of highly shared sequence variants was judged likely to be a technical artifact of the sequencing pipeline. A further reported finding was that TCR beta sequences accurately predicted the HLA-A and HLA-B alleles for most subjects in the first cohort. In a later genetic analysis, fewer N-insertions in productive TCRs were reported among donors in an Asian-associated ancestry cluster than the roughly 640-donor mean. In a later analysis, over 15,000 TCR beta sequences were associated with specific HLA alleles at a false discovery rate of 0.05. Only TCR beta chains were sequenced in this cohort, and the absence of alpha or paired-chain data limited detectable features.

Note on this clone: Its antigen remains undetermined. Base qualities are missing; no much larger clone stands one base away.

Receptor amplification or capture employed the immunoSEQ multiplex PCR assay. A mixture of 60 forward primers for TCR Vbeta segments and 13 reverse primers for TCR Jbeta segments was used in the multiplex PCR. A multiplex PCR assay on genomic DNA amplified the CDR3 region of rearranged TCR beta genes. The amplified TCR beta libraries were sequenced on the Illumina HiSeq System as 87-base-pair reads. The authors processed their data as follows. A later analysis counted 65 million to 90 million unique TCR beta chains across the 550 to 800 repertoires, and some 12 million of these chains were shared by at least two donors. A nearest-neighbor algorithm error-corrected the raw reads and collapsed the reads into unique sequences, merging closely related sequences to remove PCR and sequencing errors. CDR3 sequences were aligned to IMGT reference sequences to assign V, D and J gene segments. For a sequence to be retained, at least a six-nucleotide match to both a V gene segment and a J gene segment was required. Rearrangements were classified as productive when the CDR3 lacked stop codons and remained in frame with V and J, and all other rearrangements were classified as non-productive. CDR3 was defined by IMGT convention, running from the second conserved V-encoded cysteine to the conserved J-encoded phenylalanine. In an earlier analysis of 587 of the donors, sequences lacking an unambiguous match to a single V gene segment were excluded. An earlier analysis of several hundred of the donors called V segments functional above 56.7% productive rearrangements and segregating when the between-donor standard deviation exceeded 5%. A statistical classification framework was developed to diagnose cytomegalovirus status using the catalog of TCR beta chain sequences. A later analysis assigned V and J genes by comparing TCR nucleotide sequences with IMGT/GENE-DB human TR gene sequences. The TCRdist pipeline was used in a later analysis to assign CDR3 sequences and most-parsimonious VDJ recombination scenarios. In a later analysis, every TCR beta chain was defined by the combination of its CDR3 amino acid sequence and its V-gene family, and reads without a unique V-gene family were dropped. To address suspected cross-contamination and a sequencing artifact, a later analysis removed a few hundred highly shared, low-generation-probability nucleotide sequences. A later analysis calculated a clonal expansion index for each public chain from normalized within-repertoire ranks of inferred template counts. Generation probabilities in a later analysis came from a VDJ recombination model fitted to out-of-frame rearrangements, and those results were checked against IGoR. In a later analysis, hypergeometric tests were used to score TCR-TCR, TCR-HLA and TCR-CMV co-occurrence, with a repertoire-size bias correction applied to TCR pairs. A later analysis estimated false discovery rates by permuting HLA or CMV assignments 20 times. In a later analysis, co-occurring TCRs were grouped with DBSCAN, and TCRdist sequence similarity was added when clustering was performed within HLA-allele-positive subsets. Repertoires with fewer than 30,000 or more than 120,000 public chains, plus five repertoires with anomalous nucleotide sharing, were excluded from co-occurrence clustering. The clones in this table, taken by TCRdb from immuneACCESS, are in-frame only. Not every clone is retained; where verified, under half of the shortfall comes from an unresolved V gene, and the cause of the rest is unknown. D and trimming were read from the DNA, whereas the V and J calls and clone size are those reported in that table. The sample table records some 180,000 clones; roughly 79% of these occur just once. The ten most abundant clones make up roughly 2.8% of the sample.

The germline ends are 13 bases apart after V is trimmed by 4 bases and J by 10 bases. The CDR3 holds 12 amino acids from the cysteine to the phenylalanine. Kept here is only the CDR3 DNA, which spans 36 bases and is read in frame from base 1. As encoded in the germline V gene, CDR1 is MDHEN while CDR2 is SYDVKM. The cohort consisted of approximately 670 healthy bone marrow donors. All cohort members were sampled while nominally healthy, although unrecorded immune exposures were likely present. The donor was CMV seronegative and belonged to the group of roughly 330 seronegative cohort members. Every donor gave a peripheral blood sample, and the peripheral blood mononuclear cells from that sample were used for TCR beta sequencing. Genomic DNA extraction from the blood cell samples was performed with the Qiagen DNeasy Blood Extraction Kit.

The receptor comes from a male donor in good health and CMV-seronegative. The chain uses TRBV28 and TRBJ1-2; the D segment cannot be called with confidence. The sample comprised PBMCs. The DNA is TGTGCCAGCAGTTCGGCGGCGAACGTCTACACCTTC. Its protein is CASSSAANVYTF.